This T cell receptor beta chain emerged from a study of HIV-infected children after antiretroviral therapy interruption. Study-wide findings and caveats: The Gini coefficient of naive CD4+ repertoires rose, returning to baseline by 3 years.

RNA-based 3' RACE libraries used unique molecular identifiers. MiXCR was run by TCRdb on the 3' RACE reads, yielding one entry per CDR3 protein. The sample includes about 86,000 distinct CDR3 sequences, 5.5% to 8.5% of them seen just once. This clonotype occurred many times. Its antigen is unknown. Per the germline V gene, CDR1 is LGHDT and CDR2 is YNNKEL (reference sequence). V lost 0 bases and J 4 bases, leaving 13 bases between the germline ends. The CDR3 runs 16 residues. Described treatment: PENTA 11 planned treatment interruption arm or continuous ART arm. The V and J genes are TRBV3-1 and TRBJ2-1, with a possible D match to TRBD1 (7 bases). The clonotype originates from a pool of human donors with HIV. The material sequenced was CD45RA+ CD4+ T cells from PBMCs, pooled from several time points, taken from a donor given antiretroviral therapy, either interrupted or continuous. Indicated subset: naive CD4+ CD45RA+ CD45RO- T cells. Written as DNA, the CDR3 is TGTGCCAGCAGCCAAGATGGGAGGACAGGATACAATGAGCAGTTCTTC. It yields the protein CASSQDGRTGYNEQFF.